Each of the 21 T cell receptor beta chains below was sequenced from the same sample in a study of T-cell memory formation after mild COVID-19. One entry per CDR3 protein results from TCRdb running MiXCR on the 5' RACE reads. This table has 300,000 to 400,000 distinct CDR3 sequences, roughly an eighth appearing once. Input material: PBMCs or a T cell subset sorted from them (not recorded which). All receptors come from a man between 18 and 29 years old who had mild COVID-19 (a few samples of this study predate the infection). Cell type and time point are not known.

The gene calls are TRBV30 and TRBJ2-1; no reliable D call. Germline V CDR1 and CDR2: GTSNPN, SVGIG (reference sequence). The CDR3 sequence is 11 residues long. Trimming shortened V by 1 base and J by 8 bases, and 6 bases separated the two germline ends. The CDR3 loop reads CAWSARDEQFF. CDR3 nucleotides: TGTGCCTGGAGTGCCAGAGATGAGCAGTTCTTC.

This clonotype has just a few counts. The chain uses TRBV14 and TRBJ2-5; D gene uncertain. CDR1 SGHDN and CDR2 FVKESK come from the germline V gene. V dropped 4 bases and J dropped 5 bases, with 14 bases sitting between them. This CDR3 has 14 residues. CDR3 amino acids: CASSRTHGRETQYF. The DNA for the CDR3 is TGTGCCAGCAGCCGCACACACGGTCGGGAGACCCAGTACTTC.

The V gene is TRBV6-1, the J gene TRBJ2-1, with TRBD1 identical over 8 bases. From germline, CDR1 is MNHNS and CDR2 SASEGT. J gave up 4 bases and V 6 bases, and 2 bases lay outside the gene matches. There are 13 residues in the CDR3. The CDR3 nucleotides are TGTGCCAGCAGAACAGGGGGGTACAATGAGCAGTTCTTC. It translates to CASRTGGYNEQFF.

This clonotype has only a few counts. The chain couples TRBV5-6 to TRBJ2-7; the match to TRBD1 covers 11 bases. The CDR3 runs 15 residues. The junction had 9 bases not matched to a gene; V was cut back by 5 bases and J by 5 bases. Germline V gives CDR1 SGHDT, CDR2 YYEEEE. The CDR3 DNA reads TGTGCCAGCAGTCCACAACCGGGACAGGGGGACGAGCAGTACTTC. Translating gives CASSPQPGQGDEQYF.

This clonotype was counted between two and nine times. The V gene is TRBV18, the J gene TRBJ2-7; 8 bases are shared with TRBD1. CDR3 size: 16 residues. Germline trimming cut 6 bases from V and 2 bases from J; bases unmatched to any gene: 12. Germline assignment: CDR1 KGHSH and CDR2 LQKENI. This CDR3 reads CASSPTTGESAYEQYF. CDR3 sequence (DNA): TGTGCCAGCTCCCCCACGACAGGGGAATCCGCCTACGAGCAGTACTTC. The full variable domain, completed using reference TRBV18 and TRBJ2-7, is NAGVMQNPRHLVRRRGQEARLRCSPMKGHSHVYWYRQLPEEGLKFMVYLQKENIIDESGMPKERFSAEFPKEGPSILRIQQVVRGDSAAYFCASSPTTGESAYEQYFGPGTRLTVT.

This chain uses TRBV6-5 with TRBJ2-5; D perhaps matches TRBD2 (6 bases). Germline CDR1 and CDR2: MNHEY and SVGAGI. V was shortened by 6 bases and J by 3 bases, with 17 bases between the two germline ends. The CDR3 spans 15 residues. The CDR3: CASSPLASVEETQYF. CDR3 in DNA: TGTGCCAGCAGCCCATTGGCTAGCGTGGAAGAGACCCAGTACTTC.

This clonotype was observed a handful of times. The J gene is TRBJ2-1, the V gene TRBV20-1; the D gene is possibly TRBD2 (6 bases). Looked up from germline, CDR1 is DFQATT and CDR2 is SNEGSKA (reference sequence). CDR3 length equals 13 residues. Trimming pared 6 bases from V and 9 bases from J, leaving 18 bases between. For the CDR3, the DNA is TGCAGTGCCCGAGGGTATGGGGGGTTTGAGCAGTTCTTC. Its protein product is CSARGYGGFEQFF.

The sample holds a few counts of this clonotype. The rearrangement links TRBV20-1 to TRBJ2-1; D is unresolved. CDR1 is DFQATT and CDR2 is SNEGSKA in the germline V gene (reference sequence). V lost 2 bases and J lost 8, with 16 bases in between. There are 14 residues in the CDR3. In nucleotides, the CDR3 is TGCAGTGCTAGATCCACCCAAAGCCGCGATGAGCAGTTCTTC. Protein sequence: CSARSTQSRDEQFF.

This chain uses TRBV6-2 or TRBV6-3 with TRBJ1-3; 7 bases are shared with TRBD1. The germline gives CDR1 MNHEY, CDR2 SVGEGT. This CDR3 has 15 residues. The V segment lost 5 bases and the J segment 2 bases; nucleotides outside the gene matches: 6. The CDR3 region is CASSRLRGTGNTIYF. In DNA, the CDR3 is TGTGCCAGCAGTCGCCTCAGGGGGACTGGAAACACCATATATTTT.

This clonotype was counted between two and nine times. J is TRBJ2-4 and V is TRBV19; TRBD2 is a possible D gene (6 bases). The V end lost 3 bases, the J end lost 0 bases, and 9 bases lay between the germline ends. Germline V lookup: CDR1 LNHDA, CDR2 SQIVND (reference sequence). The CDR3 is 15 residues long. The CDR3 protein is CASSMEGLAKNIQYF. The DNA of the CDR3 is TGTGCCAGTAGTATGGAGGGCCTAGCCAAAAACATTCAGTACTTC.

The chain employs TRBV5-1 and TRBJ1-4; a weak D match, TRBD1 (5 bases). Germline values: CDR1 SGHRS, CDR2 YFSETQ. The V gene lost 4 bases and the J gene lost 0 bases, with 13 bases spanning the gap. This CDR3 region has 16 residues. CDR3 sequence reads: CASSRGLITTNEKLFF. CDR3 DNA sequence: TGCGCCAGCAGCCGGGGACTGATAACAACTAATGAAAAACTGTTTTTT.

This clonotype was seen a few times. The gene calls are TRBV9 and TRBJ2-1; D not certain. V shed 0 bases and J shed 12 bases, with 7 bases lying between them. CDR3 size: 11 residues. CDR1 and CDR2 (germline): SGDLS, YYNGEE. The CDR3 nucleotides read TGTGCCAGCAGCGTAGGGGGAAGGCAGTTCTTC. This sequence encodes CASSVGGRQFF.

This clonotype has at least ten counts. The chain recombines TRBV7-2 with TRBJ2-7; the D gene is possibly TRBD1 (6 bases). The CDR3 totals 13 residues. Germline V gives CDR1 SGHTA, CDR2 FQGNSA. The ends were cut back, 1 base at V and 7 bases at J, with 11 bases in the middle. CDR3: CASSLGGLTEQYV. In nucleotides, the CDR3 is TGTGCCAGCAGCTTAGGGGGGCTAACGGAGCAGTACGTC.

This clonotype was seen a few times. The gene calls are TRBV19 and TRBJ2-5; perhaps TRBD1 as D (6 bases). V was cut by 6 bases and J by 0 bases, with 8 bases left in between. Germline V gives CDR1 LNHDA, CDR2 SQIVND (reference sequence). CDR3 length: 13 amino acids. The CDR3 nucleotides read TGTGCCAGTAGGAGACAGGACCAAGAGACCCAGTACTTC. Its protein product is CASRRQDQETQYF.

This clonotype was recorded many times. The rearrangement uses TRBV29-1 and TRBJ2-6; possible D gene TRBD2, 6 bases. With 3 bases removed from V and 6 bases from J, the gap between germline ends came to 9 bases. The germline CDR1 and CDR2 sequences are SQVTM and ANQGSEA. This CDR3 contains 13 residues. The CDR3 region is CSVEGLPANVLTF. CDR3 nucleotides: TGCAGCGTTGAGGGACTCCCGGCCAACGTCCTGACTTTC. The full variable domain, rest sourced from reference TRBV29-1 and TRBJ2-6, is SAVISQKPSRDICQRGTSLTIQCQVDSQVTMMFWYRQQPGQSLTLIATANQGSEATYESGFVIDKFPISRPNLTFSTLTVSNMSPEDSSIYLCSVEGLPANVLTFGAGSRLTVL.

This clonotype was observed a handful of times. The V call is TRBV6-6, the J call TRBJ1-1; no clear D gene. The germline CDR1 and CDR2 sequences are MNHNY and SVGAGI (reference sequence). Deletions cut 1 base from V and 6 bases from J, with 6 bases between. The length of the CDR3 is 12 residues. The CDR3 nucleotides are TGTGCCAGCAGTTACTGGGAGGCTGAAGCTTTCTTT. The encoded protein is CASSYWEAEAFF.

At least ten counts were recorded for this clonotype. This chain uses TRBV25-1 with TRBJ2-1; 8 bases map to TRBD1. CDR3 length: 17 amino acids. Germline values: CDR1 MGHDK, CDR2 SYGVNS. V lost 0 bases, J lost 8 bases, and 12 bases stayed unmatched. The CDR3 DNA follows: TGTGCCAGCAGTGAATATATTCGAGACAGGGGTCGGGATGAGCAGTTCTTC. Its translation is CASSEYIRDRGRDEQFF.

This rearrangement joins TRBV7-9 to TRBJ2-1; weak D call: TRBD2 (6 bases). Germline V gene lookup returns CDR1 SEHNR and CDR2 FQNEAQ (reference sequence). CDR3 length equals 17 residues. V was clipped by 5 bases and J by 1 base, with 18 bases between them. The CDR3 DNA reads as TGTGCCAGCAGCCTAGTGGCCCGGCGGGGATCCTACAATGAGCAGTTCTTC. This encodes CASSLVARRGSYNEQFF.

The V call is TRBV19, the J call TRBJ1-6, with D possibly matching TRBD1 (5 bases). The germline gives CDR1 LNHDA, CDR2 SQIVND (reference sequence). This CDR3 contains 21 residues. Trimming pared 3 bases from V and 0 bases from J, leaving 24 bases between. Here the CDR3 DNA reads TGTGCCAGTAGTATGTATCCGGGAAGAAACAGGAGAACCTCCTATAATTCACCCCTCCACTTT. Translation: CASSMYPGRNRRTSYNSPLHF.

The table lists this clonotype with many counts. V usage is TRBV11-3 and J usage is TRBJ2-2, with a weak D call TRBD1 (5 bases). The CDR3 is made up of 18 amino acids. V dropped 5 bases and J dropped 1 base, with 20 bases sitting between them. Germline CDR1 SGHNT, CDR2 YENEEA. CDR3 region: CASSLNYYPGQNTGELFF. The CDR3 DNA reads as TGTGCCAGCAGCCTAAATTACTACCCTGGACAGAACACCGGGGAGCTGTTTTTT.

The rearrangement links TRBV5-1 to TRBJ2-6, with D perhaps given as TRBD1 or TRBD2 (5 bases each). CDR3 size: 15 residues. Between the trimmed V and J ends, which lost 3 bases and 4 bases, there was a span of 11 bases. Germline assignment: CDR1 SGHRS and CDR2 YFSETQ. The CDR3 spells CASSSLRDGANVLTF. In DNA, the CDR3 is TGCGCCAGCAGCTCCCTCAGGGACGGGGCCAACGTCCTGACTTTC.